A selection of T cell receptor beta chains follows, all from one sample in a study of immune evolution from preneoplasia to lung adenocarcinoma. Assay used: immunoSEQ multiplex PCR; TCRdb lists only in-frame clones, some missing. Of tens of thousands of clones detected, roughly 80% appear once; the ten largest clones hold about 4.3%. Sequences were obtained from FFPE invasive lung adenocarcinoma tissue. These receptors came from a person aged 55 to 75 with lung adenocarcinoma. Each CDR3 is given with its conserved first and last residue. D genes are given only for firm matches. Size is stated for part of the rows, as once, few or many counts, or as a class when the clone is expanded.

v_call: TRBV7-2
clone_size: .
d_call: .
j_call: TRBJ2-7
cdr3_aa: CASSLAPQATYEQYF
cdr3_nt: TGTGCCAGCAGCTTAGCGCCTCAGGCTACCTACGAGCAGTACTTC

v_call: TRBV10-3
clone_size: .
d_call: TRBD1
j_call: TRBJ1-1
cdr3_aa: CAISGTGGMNTEAFF
cdr3_nt: TGTGCCATCAGTGGGACAGGGGGAATGAACACTGAAGCTTTCTTT

v_call: TRBV28
clone_size: once
d_call: .
j_call: TRBJ2-7
cdr3_aa: CASSSPPGRFEQYF
cdr3_nt: TGTGCCAGCAGTTCACCCCCAGGGCGGTTCGAGCAGTACTTC

v_call: TRBV10-3
clone_size: .
d_call: .
j_call: TRBJ2-5
cdr3_aa: CAISQRMEETQYF
cdr3_nt: TGTGCCATCAGTCAGAGAATGGAGGAGACCCAGTACTTC

v_call: TRBV4-1
clone_size: .
d_call: .
j_call: TRBJ1-1
cdr3_aa: CASSQDYGRVTEAFF
cdr3_nt: TGCGCCAGCAGCCAAGATTATGGCAGGGTCACTGAAGCTTTCTTT

v_call: TRBV11-3
clone_size: .
d_call: TRBD2
j_call: TRBJ2-1
cdr3_aa: CASSLIAGAHNEQFF
cdr3_nt: TGTGCCAGCAGCCTAATAGCGGGAGCCCACAATGAGCAGTTCTTC

v_call: TRBV7-2
clone_size: .
d_call: TRBD1
j_call: TRBJ2-5
cdr3_aa: CASSPGGNTDQETQYF
cdr3_nt: TGTGCCAGCAGCCCAGGGGGCAATACGGACCAAGAGACCCAGTACTTC

v_call: TRBV19
clone_size: medium-sized
d_call: TRBD2
j_call: TRBJ2-7
cdr3_aa: CASSHETSGYEQYF
cdr3_nt: TGTGCCAGCAGTCACGAGACTAGCGGCTACGAGCAGTACTTC

v_call: TRBV25-1
clone_size: .
d_call: .
j_call: TRBJ1-2
cdr3_aa: CASSESGTLGGYTF
cdr3_nt: TGTGCCAGCAGTGAATCCGGGACTCTCGGCGGCTACACCTTC

v_call: TRBV5-1
clone_size: .
d_call: TRBD1
j_call: TRBJ2-1
cdr3_aa: CASSPGTDNEQFF
cdr3_nt: TGCGCCAGCAGCCCGGGGACAGACAATGAGCAGTTCTTC

v_call: TRBV5-4
clone_size: .
d_call: .
j_call: TRBJ2-2
cdr3_aa: CASSLYMGTDNTGELFF
cdr3_nt: TGTGCCAGCAGCTTGTATATGGGGACGGATAACACCGGGGAGCTGTTTTTT

v_call: TRBV9
clone_size: once
d_call: .
j_call: TRBJ2-1
cdr3_aa: CASSQAGSRHEQFF
cdr3_nt: TGTGCCAGCAGCCAAGCCGGTAGCCGGCATGAGCAGTTCTTC

v_call: TRBV23-1
clone_size: .
d_call: .
j_call: TRBJ2-3
cdr3_aa: CASSQWSGVTDTQYF
cdr3_nt: TGCGCCAGCAGTCAATGGAGTGGAGTAACAGATACGCAGTATTTT

v_call: TRBV28
clone_size: medium-sized
d_call: TRBD1
j_call: TRBJ2-5
cdr3_aa: CASSSPTGEETQYF
cdr3_nt: TGTGCCAGCAGTTCCCCGACAGGGGAGGAGACCCAGTACTTC

v_call: TRBV29-1
clone_size: .
d_call: TRBD2
j_call: TRBJ2-1
cdr3_aa: CSVRREAMSNEQFF
cdr3_nt: TGCAGCGTTCGGCGGGAGGCCATGAGCAATGAGCAGTTCTTC

v_call: TRBV2
clone_size: .
d_call: .
j_call: TRBJ1-5
cdr3_aa: CASSAPQAGQPQHF
cdr3_nt: TGTGCCAGCAGTGCACCGCAGGCGGGTCAGCCCCAGCATTTT

v_call: TRBV6-5
clone_size: .
d_call: .
j_call: TRBJ1-1
cdr3_aa: CASSYRNTEAFF
cdr3_nt: TGTGCCAGCAGTTACCGCAACACTGAAGCTTTCTTT

v_call: TRBV28
clone_size: .
d_call: .
j_call: TRBJ2-6
cdr3_aa: CASSPARTRGSGANVLTF
cdr3_nt: TGTGCCAGCAGTCCGGCCAGGACTCGGGGGTCTGGGGCCAACGTCCTGACTTTC

v_call: TRBV5-1
clone_size: .
d_call: .
j_call: TRBJ2-7
cdr3_aa: CASSLDSGYLGEQYF
cdr3_nt: TGCGCCAGCAGCTTGGACAGTGGGTATTTAGGCGAGCAGTACTTC

v_call: TRBV6-5
clone_size: .
d_call: .
j_call: TRBJ2-2
cdr3_aa: CASSYSKMEGARELFF
cdr3_nt: TGTGCCAGCAGTTACTCAAAGATGGAGGGGGCGCGGGAGCTGTTTTTT

v_call: TRBV4-1
clone_size: .
d_call: .
j_call: TRBJ2-7
cdr3_aa: CASSQVSSEQYF
cdr3_nt: TGCGCCAGCAGCCAAGTTAGTAGCGAGCAGTACTTC

v_call: TRBV5-1
clone_size: .
d_call: .
j_call: TRBJ2-1
cdr3_aa: CASSLGVAGDNEQFF
cdr3_nt: TGCGCCAGCAGCTTGGGGGTAGCCGGCGACAATGAGCAGTTCTTC

v_call: TRBV4-1
clone_size: .
d_call: TRBD1
j_call: TRBJ1-2
cdr3_aa: CASSHLGQGRGYTF
cdr3_nt: TGCGCCAGCAGCCACCTCGGACAGGGTAGAGGCTACACCTTC

v_call: TRBV2
clone_size: .
d_call: .
j_call: TRBJ1-1
cdr3_aa: CASSAEGSGAEAFF
cdr3_nt: TGTGCCAGCAGTGCCGAAGGGTCGGGCGCTGAAGCTTTCTTT

v_call: TRBV5-6
clone_size: .
d_call: .
j_call: TRBJ1-3
cdr3_aa: CASSLAGDPRGNTIYF
cdr3_nt: TGTGCCAGCAGCTTGGCCGGGGACCCGAGGGGAAACACCATATATTTT

v_call: TRBV19
clone_size: few
d_call: TRBD2
j_call: TRBJ2-3
cdr3_aa: CATQRTSGSGADTQYF
cdr3_nt: TGTGCGACTCAAAGAACTAGCGGGAGCGGGGCAGATACGCAGTATTTT

v_call: TRBV28
clone_size: .
d_call: TRBD1
j_call: TRBJ1-5
cdr3_aa: CASSLIIGDRGPQHF
cdr3_nt: TGTGCCAGCAGTTTAATTATCGGGGACAGGGGGCCCCAGCATTTT

v_call: TRBV10-3
clone_size: .
d_call: .
j_call: TRBJ2-7
cdr3_aa: CAISEGHATYEQYF
cdr3_nt: TGTGCCATCAGTGAAGGACACGCCACCTACGAGCAGTACTTC

v_call: TRBV18
clone_size: few
d_call: TRBD1
j_call: TRBJ1-1
cdr3_aa: CASSPTGGMNTEAFF
cdr3_nt: TGTGCCAGCTCACCGACAGGGGGCATGAACACTGAAGCTTTCTTT

v_call: TRBV6-5
clone_size: .
d_call: TRBD1
j_call: TRBJ1-5
cdr3_aa: CASSSGQGSQPQHF
cdr3_nt: TGTGCCAGCAGTTCAGGACAGGGAAGTCAGCCCCAGCATTTT

v_call: TRBV4-1
clone_size: .
d_call: TRBD1
j_call: TRBJ2-3
cdr3_aa: CASSPLGQGPDTQYF
cdr3_nt: TGCGCCAGCAGCCCTTTGGGACAGGGACCAGATACGCAGTATTTT

v_call: TRBV2
clone_size: .
d_call: TRBD2
j_call: TRBJ2-5
cdr3_aa: CASRKGLAGEVTQYF
cdr3_nt: TGTGCCAGTAGGAAGGGACTAGCGGGAGAGGTGACCCAGTACTTC

v_call: TRBV27
clone_size: once
d_call: .
j_call: TRBJ2-5
cdr3_aa: CASSLRRAERECQETQYF
cdr3_nt: TGTGCCAGCAGTCTCCGTCGGGCGGAGAGGGAGTGCCAAGAGACCCAGTACTTC

v_call: TRBV6-1
clone_size: .
d_call: TRBD1
j_call: TRBJ2-3
cdr3_aa: CASSALTGRADTQYF
cdr3_nt: TGTGCCAGCAGCGCCCTGACAGGGCGAGCAGATACGCAGTATTTT

v_call: TRBV14
clone_size: few
d_call: TRBD1
j_call: TRBJ2-7
cdr3_aa: CASSPYRTGYEQYF
cdr3_nt: TGTGCCAGCAGCCCCTACCGGACAGGCTACGAGCAGTACTTC

v_call: TRBV5-1
clone_size: .
d_call: .
j_call: TRBJ2-1
cdr3_aa: CASSFANEQFF
cdr3_nt: TGCGCCAGCAGCTTCGCGAATGAGCAGTTCTTC

v_call: TRBV2
clone_size: .
d_call: TRBD1
j_call: TRBJ1-5
cdr3_aa: CASRGGQGYQPQHF
cdr3_nt: TGTGCCAGCAGGGGCGGACAGGGGTATCAGCCCCAGCATTTT

v_call: TRBV30
clone_size: .
d_call: .
j_call: TRBJ2-7
cdr3_aa: CAWSASQGYEQYF
cdr3_nt: TGTGCCTGGAGTGCCTCTCAGGGTTACGAGCAGTACTTC

v_call: TRBV5-4
clone_size: few
d_call: TRBD2
j_call: TRBJ2-3
cdr3_aa: CASSTRTSGAGGDTQYF
cdr3_nt: TGTGCCAGCAGCACTAGGACTAGCGGGGCGGGGGGAGATACGCAGTATTTT

v_call: TRBV10-3
clone_size: once
d_call: TRBD2
j_call: TRBJ2-5
cdr3_aa: CAISGSSGRAGETQYF
cdr3_nt: TGTGCCATCAGTGGGTCTAGCGGGAGGGCCGGAGAGACCCAGTACTTC

v_call: TRBV7-6
clone_size: .
d_call: .
j_call: TRBJ2-7
cdr3_aa: CASSRQDPYEQYF
cdr3_nt: TGTGCCAGCAGCCGACAGGACCCATACGAGCAGTACTTC

v_call: TRBV9
clone_size: .
d_call: .
j_call: TRBJ1-1
cdr3_aa: CASSVEVGFTEAFF
cdr3_nt: TGTGCCAGCAGCGTAGAAGTGGGTTTCACTGAAGCTTTCTTT

v_call: TRBV5-6
clone_size: .
d_call: .
j_call: TRBJ2-6
cdr3_aa: CASSLGNTWRAGANVLTF
cdr3_nt: TGTGCCAGCAGCTTGGGGAACACCTGGAGGGCCGGGGCCAACGTCCTGACTTTC

v_call: TRBV2
clone_size: .
d_call: TRBD2
j_call: TRBJ2-2
cdr3_aa: CASRETSRGELFF
cdr3_nt: TGTGCCAGCAGGGAGACTAGCCGCGGGGAGCTGTTTTTT

v_call: TRBV4-2
clone_size: once
d_call: TRBD2
j_call: TRBJ2-7
cdr3_aa: CASSQESGGGSYEQYF
cdr3_nt: TGTGCCAGCAGCCAAGAGTCCGGCGGGGGGTCCTACGAGCAGTACTTC

v_call: TRBV30
clone_size: .
d_call: .
j_call: TRBJ1-2
cdr3_aa: CAWMVASNYGYTF
cdr3_nt: TGTGCCTGGATGGTGGCCTCTAACTATGGCTACACCTTC

v_call: TRBV7-9
clone_size: once
d_call: .
j_call: TRBJ1-3
cdr3_aa: CASSSGPRSGNTIYF
cdr3_nt: TGTGCCAGCAGCTCAGGACCGCGCTCTGGAAACACCATATATTTT

v_call: TRBV29-1
clone_size: .
d_call: .
j_call: TRBJ2-1
cdr3_aa: CSVDSSPSNEQFF
cdr3_nt: TGCAGCGTGGACAGCTCCCCGAGTAATGAGCAGTTCTTC

v_call: TRBV5-1
clone_size: .
d_call: .
j_call: TRBJ2-7
cdr3_aa: CASSDGSSYEQYF
cdr3_nt: TGCGCCAGCAGCGATGGGAGCTCCTACGAGCAGTACTTC

v_call: TRBV19
clone_size: .
d_call: TRBD1
j_call: TRBJ1-5
cdr3_aa: CASHAGRQGAGGQPQHF
cdr3_nt: TGTGCCAGCCACGCCGGTCGACAGGGGGCGGGTGGTCAGCCCCAGCATTTT

v_call: TRBV2
clone_size: once
d_call: .
j_call: TRBJ2-5
cdr3_aa: CASQEDSRETQYF
cdr3_nt: TGTGCCAGCCAGGAGGATTCCAGGGAGACCCAGTACTTC

v_call: TRBV4-2
clone_size: .
d_call: TRBD1
j_call: TRBJ1-2
cdr3_aa: CASATSDRGNYGYTF
cdr3_nt: TGTGCCAGCGCCACAAGTGACAGGGGAAACTATGGCTACACCTTC

v_call: TRBV19
clone_size: .
d_call: TRBD2
j_call: TRBJ2-3
cdr3_aa: CASSTSGMSTDTQYF
cdr3_nt: TGTGCCAGTAGTACTAGCGGGATGAGCACAGATACGCAGTATTTT

v_call: TRBV7-3
clone_size: .
d_call: .
j_call: TRBJ2-3
cdr3_aa: CASSSQPRLLSAMGDTQYF
cdr3_nt: TGTGCCAGCAGCTCCCAACCGAGGCTCCTCAGCGCGATGGGTGATACGCAGTATTTT

v_call: TRBV28
clone_size: .
d_call: TRBD1
j_call: TRBJ2-6
cdr3_aa: CASIPGTGRQGAGANVLTF
cdr3_nt: TGTGCCTCAATCCCCGGGACAGGCCGACAAGGTGCTGGGGCCAACGTCCTGACTTTC

v_call: TRBV2
clone_size: .
d_call: .
j_call: TRBJ1-3
cdr3_aa: CASSDRERGNTIYF
cdr3_nt: TGTGCCAGCAGTGACCGTGAACGAGGAAACACCATATATTTT

v_call: TRBV7-9
clone_size: medium-sized
d_call: TRBD1
j_call: TRBJ1-1
cdr3_aa: CASSLGTGAVYTEAFF
cdr3_nt: TGTGCCAGCAGCTTAGGGACAGGGGCTGTGTACACTGAAGCTTTCTTT